The 25 T cell receptor beta chains reported below all come from one sample, sequenced in a study of regulatory T cells in long-lasting Graves disease. Time point meaning: newly diagnosed GD, antithyroid drugs for less than 3 months. PBMC RNA was the source of the TCR library. Arm-PCR of CDR3 regions and iRepertoire HTBI primers were used to build TCR beta libraries. TCRdb re-analysed the multiplex PCR reads in MiXCR, keeping a single row per CDR3 protein. The sample consists of over 200,000 distinct CDR3 sequences, 15% to 20% of them appearing once. The sample was also reused in another study, on T cells in Graves' hyperthyroidism and ophthalmopathy.

Source: peripheral blood mononuclear cells (PBMCs), taken at new diagnosis, from a patient treated with antithyroid drugs. The receptors come from a woman between 25 and 40 years old with Graves disease.

The table lists this clonotype with a few counts. One junction end disagrees with the germline gene, perhaps due to a read error. The chain employs TRBV2 and TRBJ1-4; 7 bases map to TRBD1. This CDR3 is built from 15 residues. Germline-derived CDR1 and CDR2 are SNHLY and FYNNEI. CDR3 region: CAGSEGGQSNEKLFF. The CDR3 region has the DNA TGTGCCGGCAGTGAGGGGGGACAGTCGAATGAAAAACTGTTTTTT.

As regards this clonotype: A far larger clone differs by one base, so this is likely a read error. V gene TRBV7-9 combines with J gene TRBJ2-7; possibly TRBD2 for D (5 bases). The CDR3 consists of 14 residues. CDR1 is SEHNR and CDR2 is FQNEAQ in the germline V gene (reference sequence). CDR3 sequence: CASSLYGESYERYF. CDR3 DNA: TGTGCCAGCAGCTTATACGGGGAGTCCTACGAGCGGTACTTC.

The chain recombines TRBV4-1 with TRBJ1-6, with D possibly TRBD1 on 5 matching bases. This CDR3 comprises 16 residues. V was trimmed by 7 bases and J by 2 bases, leaving 15 bases between them. The germline gives CDR1 MGHRA, CDR2 YSYEKL. The DNA of the CDR3 is TGCGCCAGCATGGGGCTCGGGGCGGCCTATAATTCACCCCTCCACTTT. This gives the protein CASMGLGAAYNSPLHF.

This clonotype was picked up many times. This rearrangement joins TRBV12-3 or TRBV12-4 to TRBJ1-4; TRBD1 matches at 7 bases. V dropped 6 bases and J dropped 8; count of bases not matched to a gene: 9. The length of the CDR3 is 14 residues. Here the CDR3 DNA reads TGTGCCAGCAGGGTTTCGACAGGGAACGAAAAACTGTTTTTT. Amino acids: CASRVSTGNEKLFF.

The gene calls are TRBV5-1 and TRBJ2-6; the D call may be TRBD1 or TRBD2 (6 bases each). The CDR3 extends over 19 amino acids. CDR1 SGHRS and CDR2 YFSETQ come from the germline V gene. Trimming removed 6 bases at V and 0 bases at J, with 22 bases between. For the CDR3, the DNA is TGCGCCAGCAATTCAGGGGAAATTCTTAGCGGCTCTGGGGCCAACGTCCTGACTTTC. Its protein is CASNSGEILSGSGANVLTF.

This clonotype has a count of ten or more. The chain employs TRBV29-1 and TRBJ1-1; tentative D call: TRBD1 (5 bases). The CDR3 consists of 14 residues. Germline V lookup: CDR1 SQVTM, CDR2 ANQGSEA. Trimming stripped 4 bases from V and 1 base from J, with 13 bases between. CDR3 sequence (DNA): TGCAGCGTTGTAATTCCGGGGACGAACACTGAAGCTTTCTTT. Its translation: CSVVIPGTNTEAFF.

This clonotype was recorded many times. The chain employs TRBV6-1 and TRBJ2-4; 11 bases are a match to TRBD2. The V gene end was trimmed by 6 bases and the J gene end by 1 base; junction bases not matched to a gene: 5. The germline V gene has CDR1 MNHNS and CDR2 SASEGT. CDR3 length: 16 amino acids. This chain's CDR3 is CASRTSGAWAKNIQYF. In nucleotides, the CDR3 is TGTGCCAGCAGGACTAGCGGGGCGTGGGCCAAAAACATTCAGTACTTC.

This clonotype was seen only a few times. The genes are TRBV6-1 and TRBJ1-2, with D possibly matching TRBD1 (6 bases). The V end was cut by 8 bases, the J end by 1 base, with 14 bases between. Germline CDR1 reads MNHNS; CDR2 reads SASEGT. This CDR3 is built from 14 residues. In nucleotides, the CDR3 is TGTGCCAGCGGAAAAGGGGGGATTAACTATGGCTACACCTTC. Translation gives CASGKGGINYGYTF.

This clonotype occurred many times. The V and J genes are TRBV5-5 and TRBJ2-1; a possible D gene is TRBD2 (5 bases). The CDR3 contains 14 residues. V gave up 4 bases and J gave up 8 bases, with 16 bases separating them. Germline V lookup: CDR1 SGHKS, CDR2 YYEKEE (reference sequence). The CDR3 nucleotides are TGTGCCAGCAGCCCAGGAACCGGGGTTGATGAGCAGTTCTTC. Translating gives CASSPGTGVDEQFF.

A few counts support this clonotype. The chain recombines TRBV5-1 with TRBJ2-3; 7 positions match TRBD2. The DNA end is a closer match to TRBJ2-5, so the J assignment may be wrong. The CDR3 length is 14 residues. Germline V CDR1 and CDR2: SGHRS, YFSETQ. The CDR3 DNA reads TGCGCCAGCAGCTATGGGGCCGGGGGGGAGACCCAGTACTTC. It encodes CASSYGAGGETQYF.

The chain combines TRBV29-1 with TRBJ2-1, with 15 bases identical to TRBD2. CDR3 length: 13 residues. Germline V gene data show CDR1 as SQVTM and CDR2 as ANQGSEA. V lost 6 bases, J lost 11 bases, and 5 bases stayed unmatched. CDR3 bases: TGCAGCGTCGGGACTAGCGGGGGGCCGCAGCAGTTCTTC. As protein: CSVGTSGGPQQFF.

This clonotype was detected ten times or more. J is TRBJ1-6 and V is TRBV12-3 or TRBV12-4; D gene uncertain. V shed 5 bases and J shed 0 bases, with 14 bases lying between them. The CDR3 sequence is 17 residues long. The CDR3 DNA is TGTGCCAGCAGTCAATCAGCGGGCAGCTCCTATAATTCACCCCTCCACTTT. Encoded protein: CASSQSAGSSYNSPLHF.

This clonotype has just a few counts. The rearrangement links TRBV27 to TRBJ2-3; D perhaps matches TRBD1 (6 bases). The V end lost 2 bases, the J end lost 4 bases, and 10 bases lay between the germline ends. This CDR3 contains 14 residues. CDR1 and CDR2 from the germline V gene are MNHEY and SMNVEV (reference sequence). CDR3 coding DNA: TGTGCCAGCAGTTTAACAGGGTCCCCAGATACGCAGTATTTT. It specifies CASSLTGSPDTQYF.

Many counts were recorded for this clonotype. J is TRBJ2-1 and V is TRBV2; TRBD2 aligns across 7 bases. After removal of 4 bases from V and 6 bases from J, the junction contained 6 bases not matched to a gene. The germline gives CDR1 SNHLY, CDR2 FYNNEI. The CDR3 runs to 14 residues. The CDR3 sequence: CASSGTRVANEQFF. In DNA, the CDR3 is TGTGCCAGCAGTGGGACTAGGGTGGCCAATGAGCAGTTCTTC.

This clonotype was detected only once. A far larger clone is a single base away, which makes a read error likely. The chain is built from TRBV7-2 and TRBJ1-1; no clear D. V lost 5 bases and J 6 bases, leaving 13 bases between the germline ends. The length of the CDR3 is 13 residues. CDR1 SGHTA and CDR2 FQGNSA come from the germline V gene. As DNA, the CDR3 is TGTGCCAGCAGCCCCAGGATGATGGCTGAAGCTTTCTTT. Amino acids: CASSPRMMAEAFF.

This clonotype was found a few times. The chain combines TRBV5-1 with TRBJ2-3; D perhaps matches TRBD2 (7 bases). Germline CDR1 SGHRS, CDR2 YFSETQ. Trimming left V 3 bases short and J 4 bases short, with 15 bases between. CDR3 length equals 15 residues. CDR3 sequence reads: CASSWGGAQSDTQYF. DNA of the CDR3: TGCGCCAGCAGCTGGGGGGGGGCGCAGTCAGATACGCAGTATTTT. Complete variable domain (other parts from reference TRBV5-1 and TRBJ2-3): KAGVTQTPRYLIKTRGQQVTLSCSPISGHRSVSWYQQTPGQGLQFLFEYFSETQRNKGNFPGRFSGRQFSNSRSEMNVSTLELGDSALYLCASSWGGAQSDTQYFGPGTRLTVL.

This clonotype was counted at least ten times. The genes are TRBV5-1 and TRBJ2-1; 9 bases match TRBD2. V shed 5 bases, J shed 9 bases, and the junction held 12 bases outside the gene matches. The CDR3 covers 15 residues. Germline CDR1 is SGHRS and CDR2 is YFSETQ. The CDR3 reads CASRRDGTSNSEQFF. CDR3 in DNA: TGCGCCAGCAGACGAGACGGGACTAGCAACAGTGAGCAGTTCTTC.

The rearrangement uses TRBV7-2 and TRBJ2-6, with D tentatively TRBD1 (6 bases). The V and J ends lost 5 bases and 2 bases respectively, with 7 bases between them. This CDR3 is built from 14 residues. Germline V gene data show CDR1 as SGHTA and CDR2 as FQGNSA. The CDR3 reads CASSPGAGANVLTF. The DNA of the CDR3 is TGTGCCAGCAGCCCAGGGGCTGGGGCCAACGTCCTGACTTTC.

This clonotype showed up many times. The rearrangement uses TRBV5-1 and TRBJ2-3, with TRBD1 as a possible D gene (6 bases). Germline lookup yields CDR1 SGHRS and CDR2 YFSETQ. Trimming pared 3 bases from V and 4 bases from J, leaving 9 bases between. This CDR3 contains 13 residues. CDR3 region: CASSSQGPDTQYF. Here the CDR3 DNA reads TGCGCCAGCAGCTCCCAGGGGCCAGATACGCAGTATTTT.

This clonotype was seen ten or more times. This chain joins TRBV6-1 and TRBJ1-2; D is unresolved. V lost 1 base and J 8 bases, leaving 11 bases between the germline ends. Germline-derived CDR1 and CDR2 are MNHNS and SASEGT. This CDR3 contains 13 residues. The chain's CDR3 is CASSEVAGSGYTF. The CDR3 region has the DNA TGTGCCAGCAGTGAAGTAGCGGGGAGCGGCTACACCTTC.

Note on this clonotype: A read error is possible here, since a much larger clone lies one base away. The gene calls are TRBV9 and TRBJ1-6; D perhaps matches TRBD1 (5 bases). Trimming stripped 6 bases from V and 0 bases from J, with 16 bases between. Germline V gives CDR1 SGDLS, CDR2 YYNGEE. The length of the CDR3 is 17 residues. The CDR3 nucleotides are TGTGCCAGCACTCACCGGGACGGGAGCTCCTATAATTCACCCCTCCACTTT. Translated: CASTHRDGSSYNSPLHF.

There are many counts of this clonotype. V gene TRBV19 combines with J gene TRBJ2-2; D gene uncertain. The V end was cut by 7 bases, the J end by 4 bases, with 13 bases between. This CDR3 has 14 residues. The germline gives CDR1 LNHDA, CDR2 SQIVND (reference sequence). CDR3 loop: CASNAVYITGELFF. The CDR3 region has the DNA TGTGCCAGTAATGCGGTGTACATCACCGGGGAGCTGTTTTTT. Filled out from reference TRBV19 and TRBJ2-2, the complete variable domain reads DGGITQSPKYLFRKEGQNVTLSCEQNLNHDAMYWYRQDPGQGLRLIYYSQIVNDFQKGDIAEGYSVSREKKESFPLTVTSAQKNPTAFYLCASNAVYITGELFFGEGSRLTVL.

Ten or more counts support this clonotype. The chain recombines TRBV14 with TRBJ1-1; the D is unclear. Trimming removed 3 bases at V and 1 base at J, with 6 bases between. The CDR3 has 13 residues. Germline values: CDR1 SGHDN, CDR2 FVKESK. CDR3: CASSHLPNTEAFF. CDR3 coding DNA: TGTGCCAGCAGCCATCTTCCGAACACTGAAGCTTTCTTT.

For this clonotype: A far larger clone is off by one base, so a read error is likely. This chain links TRBV2 with TRBJ2-1; perhaps TRBD1 as D (6 bases). Germline loops: CDR1 SNHLY, CDR2 FYNNEI. Trimming cost V 1 base and J 10 bases, with 17 bases left between them. CDR3 size: 15 residues. Here the CDR3 reads CASSEVETGSREQFF. CDR3 sequence (DNA): TGTGCCAGCAGTGAAGTTGAGACAGGCTCGCGCGAGCAGTTCTTC. The variable domain in full, with the rest retrieved from reference TRBV2 and TRBJ2-1, is EPEVTQTPSHQVTQMGQEVILRCVPISNHLYFYWYRQILGQKVEFLVSFYNNEISEKSEIFDDQFSVERPDGSNFTLKIRSTKLEDSAMYFCASSEVETGSREQFFGPGTRLTVL.

This clonotype has a count of ten or more. This chain uses TRBV19 with TRBJ1-3, with a weak D call TRBD1 (5 bases). The V end was cut by 9 bases, the J end by 0 bases, with 12 bases between. The CDR3 is 14 amino acids. Germline V CDR1 and CDR2: LNHDA, SQIVND (reference sequence). The CDR3 DNA follows: TGTGCCAGCGTGGCAGGGAGCTCTGGAAACACCATATATTTT. It specifies CASVAGSSGNTIYF. The entire variable domain, with the rest obtained from reference TRBV19 and TRBJ1-3, is as follows: DGGITQSPKYLFRKEGQNVTLSCEQNLNHDAMYWYRQDPGQGLRLIYYSQIVNDFQKGDIAEGYSVSREKKESFPLTVTSAQKNPTAFYLCASVAGSSGNTIYFGEGSWLTVV.